These 32 T cell receptor beta chains share one sample of origin, sequenced in a study of breast tumors, draining lymph nodes, adjacent tissues. TCRdb analysed the multiplex PCR reads with MiXCR anew, one entry per CDR3 protein. The profile shows fewer than 300,000 distinct CDR3 sequences, about a third of them singletons. Breast cancer patients provided tissue from their axillary draining lymph nodes. Sequencing was carried out using axillary lymph node tissue. These receptors all stem from a female donor with breast cancer. Some clones in this sample may be carry-over from other donors' samples.

This clonotype was counted at least ten times. The chain has TRBV25-1 and TRBJ1-4, with 11 bases that match TRBD1. Looked up from germline, CDR1 is MGHDK and CDR2 is SYGVNS. J lost 7 bases, V lost 4 bases, and 5 bases had no gene match. The CDR3 totals 15 residues. The CDR3 nucleotides are TGTGCCAGCAGTGCGCCGGGACAGGGGGGTGAAAAACTGTTTTTT. It codes for CASSAPGQGGEKLFF.

The chain couples TRBV9 to TRBJ1-1, with a weak D call TRBD1 (5 bases). V shed 4 bases and J shed 1 base, with 14 bases lying between them. Germline CDR1 reads SGDLS; CDR2 reads YYNGEE. This CDR3 comprises 15 residues. The CDR3 is CASSPRTTRNTEAFF. CDR3 coding DNA: TGTGCCAGCAGCCCGAGGACAACTCGGAACACTGAAGCTTTCTTT.

This clonotype was detected only a few times. A much larger clone sits a single nucleotide away, making a read error possible. This rearrangement joins TRBV12-5 to TRBJ1-5; D is perhaps TRBD1 (6 bases). The V gene's germline CDR1 is LGHNT and CDR2 FRNRAP. This CDR3 is 15 amino acids long. V lost 3 bases, J lost 1 base, and 10 bases lay in between. The CDR3 spells CASGFGRGSNQPQHF. CDR3 sequence (DNA): TGTGCTAGTGGTTTCGGGAGGGGGAGCAATCAGCCCCAGCATTTT. The complete variable domain, with remaining parts taken from reference TRBV12-5 and TRBJ1-5, reads DARVTQTPRHKVTEMGQEVTMRCQPILGHNTVFWYRQTMMQGLELLAYFRNRAPLDDSGMPKDRFSAEMPDATLATLKIQPSEPRDSAVYFCASGFGRGSNQPQHFGDGTRLSIL.

The genes are TRBV11-3 and TRBJ2-3; 9 nucleotides agree with TRBD1. The CDR3 consists of 16 residues. Germline V lookup: CDR1 SGHNT, CDR2 YENEEA. V was clipped by 4 bases and J by 2 bases; unmatched bases: 7. The CDR3 region is CASSSMRTGVTDTQYF. CDR3 sequence (DNA): TGTGCCAGCAGCTCAATGCGGACAGGGGTCACAGATACGCAGTATTTT.

The rearrangement links TRBV12-3 or TRBV12-4 to TRBJ1-1; 7 nucleotides align to TRBD1. J gave up 0 bases and V 6 bases, and 10 bases lay outside the gene matches. The CDR3 extends over 16 amino acids. CDR3 coding DNA: TGTGCCAGCAGCTCAACCCGGACAGGCGTGAACACTGAAGCTTTCTTT. This sequence encodes CASSSTRTGVNTEAFF.

Concerning this clonotype itself: A much larger clone differs from this one at a single base, so this may be a read error. This sequence joins TRBV19 and TRBJ1-3; D ambiguous. CDR3 size: 14 residues. Per germline, CDR1 LNHDA and CDR2 SQIVND (reference sequence). CDR3 nucleotide sequence: TGTGCCAATAGTCCGGTGGGCTCTGGAAACACCATATATTTT. It codes for CANSPVGSGNTIYF.

Comment on this clonotype: A much larger clone differs from this one at a single base, so this may be a read error. The gene calls are TRBV6-4 and TRBJ2-7; the D gene could be TRBD1 or TRBD2 (5 bases each). V was trimmed by 5 bases and J by 3 bases, leaving 14 bases between them. The CDR3 is 14 residues long. Germline loops: CDR1 MRHNA, CDR2 SNTAGT. The CDR3 sequence: CASSHGGQDYEQYF. CDR3 in DNA: TGTGCCAGCAGTCACGGAGGACAAGACTACGAGCAGTACTTC.

The V and J genes are TRBV4-2 and TRBJ1-2; D is ambiguous. Between the trimmed V and J ends, which lost 5 bases and 3 bases, there was a span of 13 bases. The CDR3 spans 14 residues. Germline assignment: CDR1 LGHNA and CDR2 YNFKEQ. The CDR3 loop reads CASSGTPGDYGYTF. CDR3 sequence (DNA): TGTGCCAGCAGCGGAACCCCCGGAGACTATGGCTACACCTTC.

This chain links TRBV5-4 with TRBJ2-1; D unclear. The CDR3 is made up of 15 amino acids. V gave up 0 bases and J gave up 0 bases, with 7 bases separating them. Germline V lookup: CDR1 SGHNT, CDR2 YYREEE (reference sequence). The DNA for the CDR3 is TGTGCCAGCAGCTTGGTGGGTACCTCCTACAATGAGCAGTTCTTC. Protein sequence: CASSLVGTSYNEQFF. The entire variable domain, with the rest obtained from reference TRBV5-4 and TRBJ2-1, is as follows: ETGVTQSPTHLIKTRGQQVTLRCSSQSGHNTVSWYQQALGQGPQFIFQYYREEENGRGNFPPRFSGLQFPNYSSELNVNALELDDSALYLCASSLVGTSYNEQFFGPGTRLTVL.

This clonotype has ten or more counts. The gene calls are TRBV20-1 and TRBJ1-3; D remains unclear. The germline CDR1 and CDR2 sequences are DFQATT and SNEGSKA (reference sequence). V was pared by 4 bases and J by 0 bases, with 13 bases between. This CDR3 comprises 15 residues. Here the CDR3 DNA reads TGCAGTGCTACGCGGGGAGGGCGCTCTGGAAACACCATATATTTT. The encoded protein is CSATRGGRSGNTIYF.

This clonotype occurred once. One end of the junction is discordant with germline, which a read error may explain. Here the CDR3 DNA reads TGTGCCAGTAGCATTAAGGGTTCTGGGGCCAACGTCCCGACTTTC. Its translation: CASSIKGSGANVPTF. The genes are TRBV19 and TRBJ2-6, with D possibly matching TRBD1 (5 bases). This CDR3 is 15 amino acids long. Germline V lookup: CDR1 LNHDA, CDR2 SQIVND (reference sequence).

This clonotype was counted at least ten times. DNA for the CDR3: TGTGCCAGCAGCTTAGGGGACAAAAACTATGGCTACACCTTC. Protein: CASSLGDKNYGYTF. The J gene is TRBJ1-2, the V gene TRBV7-8, with D perhaps matching TRBD1 (6 bases). The CDR3 spans 14 residues. Germline values: CDR1 SGHVS, CDR2 FQNEAQ. V gave up 1 base and J gave up 2 bases, with 8 bases separating them.

A note on this clonotype: This clone may be a read error of a much larger clone one base away. The chain carries TRBV6-6 and TRBJ1-5; D is perhaps TRBD1 (5 bases). CDR1 is MNHNY, CDR2 SVGAGI, per germline (reference sequence). CDR3 length equals 11 residues. The chain's CDR3 is CDSRGTEPQHF. The CDR3 DNA follows: TGTGACAGCAGAGGGACCGAGCCCCAGCATTTT.

This clonotype has a count of ten or more. This chain connects TRBV7-9 to TRBJ2-1; TRBD2 might be the D (5 bases). This CDR3 spans 17 amino acids. V lost 5 bases and J 4 bases, leaving 21 bases between the germline ends. Germline values: CDR1 SEHNR, CDR2 FQNEAQ (reference sequence). The CDR3 reads CASSPGYSNYIYNEQFF. The CDR3 coding sequence is TGTGCCAGCAGCCCGGGGTATTCCAACTACATTTACAATGAGCAGTTCTTC.

The chain links TRBV19 to TRBJ1-1; D unclear. The V end lost 2 bases, the J end lost 2 bases, and 6 bases lay between the germline ends. The germline V gene encodes CDR1 LNHDA and CDR2 SQIVND (reference sequence). The CDR3 sequence is 13 residues long. The CDR3 region is CASSIKGNTEAFF. DNA for the CDR3: TGTGCCAGTAGTATAAAGGGAAACACTGAAGCTTTCTTT.

For this clonotype: The junction does not match germline at one end; this may be a read error. The CDR3 DNA is TGTGCTAGCAGCTTGCGACAGGACACTGAAGCTTTCTTT. The encoded protein is CASSLRQDTEAFF. This chain joins TRBV7-7 and TRBJ1-1, with D maybe TRBD1 (6 bases). The CDR3 spans 13 residues. Germline V gene lookup returns CDR1 SSHAT and CDR2 FNYEAQ (reference sequence).

A few counts support this clonotype. This could be a read error, since a much larger clone is one nucleotide away. The chain combines TRBV6-1 with TRBJ1-3; no firm D call. The length of the CDR3 is 15 residues. Trimming shortened V by 5 bases and J by 3 bases, and 14 bases separated the two germline ends. Germline values: CDR1 MNHNS, CDR2 SASEGT. The DNA of the CDR3 is TGTGCCAGCAGTCGGGGTTTTGGGAATGGAAACACCATATATTTT. Its protein product is CASSRGFGNGNTIYF.

This clonotype was seen repeatedly, ten times or more. The chain employs TRBV20-1 and TRBJ2-5; TRBD2 aligns across 8 bases. The CDR3 loop spans 12 amino acids. Germline CDR1 is DFQATT and CDR2 is SNEGSKA (reference sequence). J lost 4 bases, V lost 6 bases, and 4 bases had no gene match. The chain's CDR3 is CSATRGGETQYF. CDR3 nucleotides: TGCAGTGCCACACGGGGGGGAGAGACCCAGTACTTC.

The chain joins TRBV20-1 to TRBJ2-7, with a tentative D call TRBD2 (5 bases). V was shortened by 7 bases and J by 13 bases, with 23 bases between the two germline ends. The CDR3 totals 12 residues. Germline assignment: CDR1 DFQATT and CDR2 SNEGSKA (reference sequence). The CDR3 nucleotides read TGCAGTGGAGGGCCTTACACAGATACGCACTACTTC. As protein: CSGGPYTDTHYF.

This clonotype came up a few times. This rearrangement joins TRBV28 to TRBJ2-5; unclear D gene. Trimming removed 6 bases at V and 3 bases at J, with 20 bases between. Germline assignment: CDR1 MDHEN and CDR2 SYDVKM. The CDR3 spans 16 residues. The CDR3 DNA reads TGTGCCAGCAGCAACCGTAACTTCTCCCGGGAAGAGACCCAGTACTTC. Translation: CASSNRNFSREETQYF.

This clonotype occurred many times. The chain uses TRBV11-3 and TRBJ2-3; 14 nucleotides line up with TRBD2. Trimming cost V 6 bases and J 4 bases; bases outside gene matches: 3. Germline V gives CDR1 SGHNT, CDR2 YENEEA. CDR3 size: 15 residues. The CDR3 here is CASRTTSGRADTQYF. The CDR3 region has the DNA TGTGCCAGCAGAACGACTAGCGGGAGGGCAGATACGCAGTATTTT.

In its sample, this clonotype was seen a few times. One base away lies a much larger clone, so this may be a sequencing read error. Because the CDR3's place on the DNA is in doubt, the DNA is left out and the CDR3 is given as listed by TCRdb. This sequence joins TRBV5-6 and TRBJ2-2; the table's D gene call, TRBD1, was not cross checked with the DNA. A total of 15 residues make up the CDR3, ends included. Germline V lookup: CDR1 SGHDT, CDR2 YYEEEE. CDR3 in amino acids: CASSLVGQGAGEPFF.

This clonotype has at least ten counts. This chain links TRBV29-1 with TRBJ2-5; 7 positions match TRBD1. CDR1 SQVTM and CDR2 ANQGSEA come from the germline V gene. This CDR3 has 11 amino acids. V gave up 6 bases and J gave up 12 bases; unmatched junction bases: 10. CDR3 sequence (DNA): TGCAGCGTCGTCCCGGGGACAGCCGAGTACTTC. Protein sequence: CSVVPGTAEYF.

As for this clonotype: One end of the junction varies from germline; a read error may be responsible. This rearrangement joins TRBV18 to TRBJ2-2; D might be TRBD2 (7 bases). The length of the CDR3 is 17 residues. CDR1 is KGHSH, CDR2 LQKENI, per germline. The CDR3 loop is CASSPLIQGRFERGAVF. The CDR3 DNA reads as TGTGCCAGCTCACCACTTATACAGGGTCGTTTCGAGCGGGGAGCTGTTTTT.

The table lists this clonotype with a count of one. CDR3 loop: CASSRVGPNTDTQYF. CDR3 bases: TGTGCCAGCAGCAGGGTAGGGCCGAACACAGATACGCAGTATTTT. The chain uses TRBV7-2 and TRBJ2-3; D gene ambiguous. V lost 5 bases and J 2 bases, leaving 14 bases between the germline ends. This CDR3 has 15 amino acids. Looked up from germline, CDR1 is SGHTA and CDR2 is FQGNSA.

This clonotype was picked up many times. The rearrangement joins TRBV12-3 or TRBV12-4 to TRBJ2-7, with 13 nucleotides matching TRBD2. This CDR3 is 15 amino acids long. Germline trimming cut 6 bases from V and 3 bases from J; bases unmatched to any gene: 5. The CDR3 region is CASRMGTSGNYEQYF. In DNA, the CDR3 is TGTGCCAGCAGGATGGGGACTAGCGGGAACTACGAGCAGTACTTC.

This clonotype was counted between two and nine times. The chain joins TRBV20-1 to TRBJ1-1; a possible D gene is TRBD1 (5 bases). The V gene's germline CDR1 is DFQATT and CDR2 SNEGSKA (reference sequence). This CDR3 has 11 amino acids. Trimming shortened V by 3 bases and J by 11 bases, and 13 bases separated the two germline ends. This chain's CDR3 is CSARAGSIAFF. The CDR3 DNA reads as TGCAGTGCTAGGGCAGGGTCGATTGCTTTCTTT.

This clonotype was counted many times. The CDR3 bases are TGTGCCATCAGTGAAAAGGGAAACACCATATATTTT. The encoded protein is CAISEKGNTIYF. The rearrangement joins TRBV10-3 to TRBJ1-3; D unresolved. Trimming stripped 3 bases from V and 4 bases from J, with 4 bases between. The CDR3 runs to 12 residues. Germline lookup yields CDR1 ENHRY and CDR2 SYGVKD.

This chain joins TRBV11-3 and TRBJ2-3; a weak D match, TRBD1 (5 bases). Trimming left V 1 base short and J 6 bases short, with 11 bases between. Germline CDR1 is SGHNT and CDR2 is YENEEA. This CDR3 spans 14 amino acids. The CDR3 bases are TGTGCCAGCAGCTTAGGGGGCACCGCGGATACGCAGTATTTT. It yields the protein CASSLGGTADTQYF.

This clonotype was observed at least ten times. This rearrangement joins TRBV7-2 to TRBJ1-6; 8 nucleotides align to TRBD1. Germline assignment: CDR1 SGHTA and CDR2 FQGNSA. The J segment lost 7 bases and the V segment lost 4 bases, leaving 12 bases of the junction unmatched. The CDR3 extends over 17 amino acids. In DNA form, the CDR3 reads TGTGCCAGCAGCTATCACGGACAGGGAATGGGGAATTCACCCCTCCACTTT. This sequence encodes CASSYHGQGMGNSPLHF.

This chain joins TRBV6-2 or TRBV6-3 and TRBJ1-4; no clear D gene. V was cut by 5 bases and J by 5 bases, with 12 bases left in between. CDR1 and CDR2 from the germline V gene are MNHEY and SVGEGT. The CDR3 runs 14 residues. CDR3 DNA: TGTGCCAGCAGTAACGGACGGAGAAATGAAAAACTGTTTTTT. Encoded protein: CASSNGRRNEKLFF.

Concerning this clonotype itself: A much bigger clone sits one base away, suggesting this may be a read error. The chain is built from TRBV3-1 and TRBJ2-1; D perhaps matches TRBD2 (5 bases). Looked up from germline, CDR1 is LGHDT and CDR2 is YNNKEL (reference sequence). The CDR3 sequence is 13 residues long. CDR3 coding DNA: TGTCCCAGCAGCCAACTAGGAGACAATGAGCAGTTCTTC. Translating it yields CPSSQLGDNEQFF.